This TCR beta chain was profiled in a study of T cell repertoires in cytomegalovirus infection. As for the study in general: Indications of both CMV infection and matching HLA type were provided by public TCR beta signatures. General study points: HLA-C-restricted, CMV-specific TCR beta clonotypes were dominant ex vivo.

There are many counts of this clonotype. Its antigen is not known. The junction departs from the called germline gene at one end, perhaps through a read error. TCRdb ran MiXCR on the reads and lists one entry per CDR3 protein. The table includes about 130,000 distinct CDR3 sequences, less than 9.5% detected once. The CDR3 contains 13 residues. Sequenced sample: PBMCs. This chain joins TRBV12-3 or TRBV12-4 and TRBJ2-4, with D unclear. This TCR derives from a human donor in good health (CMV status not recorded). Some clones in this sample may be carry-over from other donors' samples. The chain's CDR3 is CATSPLGRHIQYF. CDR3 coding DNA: TGTGCCACCAGTCCCCTAGGGCGTCACATTCAGTACTTC.